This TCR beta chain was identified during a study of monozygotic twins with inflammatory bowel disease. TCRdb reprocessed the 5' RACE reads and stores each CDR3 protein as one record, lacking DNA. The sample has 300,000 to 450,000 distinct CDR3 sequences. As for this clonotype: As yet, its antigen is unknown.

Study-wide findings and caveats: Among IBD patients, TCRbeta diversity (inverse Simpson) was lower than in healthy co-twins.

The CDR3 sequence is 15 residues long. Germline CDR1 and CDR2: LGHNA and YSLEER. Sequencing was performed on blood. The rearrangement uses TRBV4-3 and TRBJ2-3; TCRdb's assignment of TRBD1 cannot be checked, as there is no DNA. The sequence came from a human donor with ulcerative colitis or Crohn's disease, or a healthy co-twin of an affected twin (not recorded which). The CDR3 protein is CASKPSQGAADTQYF.